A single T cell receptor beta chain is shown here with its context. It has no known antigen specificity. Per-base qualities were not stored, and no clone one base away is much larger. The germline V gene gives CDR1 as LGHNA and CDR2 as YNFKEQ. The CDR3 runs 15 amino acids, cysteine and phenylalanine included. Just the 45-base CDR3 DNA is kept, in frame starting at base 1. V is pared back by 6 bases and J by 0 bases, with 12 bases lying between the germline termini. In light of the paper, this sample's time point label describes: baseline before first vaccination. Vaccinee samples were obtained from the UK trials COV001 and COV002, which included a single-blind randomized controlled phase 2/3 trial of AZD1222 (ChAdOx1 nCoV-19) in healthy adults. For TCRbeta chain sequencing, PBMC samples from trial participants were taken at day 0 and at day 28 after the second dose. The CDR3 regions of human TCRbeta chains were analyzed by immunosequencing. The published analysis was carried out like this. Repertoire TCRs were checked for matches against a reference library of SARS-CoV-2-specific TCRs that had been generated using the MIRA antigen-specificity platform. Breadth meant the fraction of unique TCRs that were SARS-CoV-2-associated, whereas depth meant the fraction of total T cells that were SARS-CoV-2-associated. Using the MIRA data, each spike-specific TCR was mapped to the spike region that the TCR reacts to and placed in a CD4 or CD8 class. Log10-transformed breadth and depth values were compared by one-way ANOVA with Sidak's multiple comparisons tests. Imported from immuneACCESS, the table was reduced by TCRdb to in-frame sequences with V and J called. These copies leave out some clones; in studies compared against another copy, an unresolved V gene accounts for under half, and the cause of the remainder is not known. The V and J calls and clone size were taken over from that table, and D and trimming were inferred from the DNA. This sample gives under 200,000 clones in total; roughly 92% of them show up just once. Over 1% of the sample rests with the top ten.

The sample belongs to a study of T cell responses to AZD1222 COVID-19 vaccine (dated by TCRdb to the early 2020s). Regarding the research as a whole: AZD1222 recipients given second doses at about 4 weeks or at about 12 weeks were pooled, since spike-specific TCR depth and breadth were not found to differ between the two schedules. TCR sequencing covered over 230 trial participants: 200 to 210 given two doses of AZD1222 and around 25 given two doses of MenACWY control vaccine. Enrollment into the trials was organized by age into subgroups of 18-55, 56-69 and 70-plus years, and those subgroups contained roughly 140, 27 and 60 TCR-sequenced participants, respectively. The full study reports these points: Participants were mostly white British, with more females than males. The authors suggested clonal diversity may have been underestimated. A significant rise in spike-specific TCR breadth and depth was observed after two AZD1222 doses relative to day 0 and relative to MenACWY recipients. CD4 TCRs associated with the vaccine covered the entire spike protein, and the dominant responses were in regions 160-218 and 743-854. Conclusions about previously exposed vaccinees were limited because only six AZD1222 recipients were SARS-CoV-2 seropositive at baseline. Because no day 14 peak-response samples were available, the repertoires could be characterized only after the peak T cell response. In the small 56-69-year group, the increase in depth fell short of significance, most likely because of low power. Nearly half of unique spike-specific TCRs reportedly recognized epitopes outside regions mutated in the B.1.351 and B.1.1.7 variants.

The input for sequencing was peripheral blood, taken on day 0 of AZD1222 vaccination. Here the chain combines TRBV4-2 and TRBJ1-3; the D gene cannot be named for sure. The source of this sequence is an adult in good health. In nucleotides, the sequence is TGTGCCAGCAGTACCGGCCAGAGCTCTGGAAACACCATATATTTT. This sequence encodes CASSTGQSSGNTIYF.